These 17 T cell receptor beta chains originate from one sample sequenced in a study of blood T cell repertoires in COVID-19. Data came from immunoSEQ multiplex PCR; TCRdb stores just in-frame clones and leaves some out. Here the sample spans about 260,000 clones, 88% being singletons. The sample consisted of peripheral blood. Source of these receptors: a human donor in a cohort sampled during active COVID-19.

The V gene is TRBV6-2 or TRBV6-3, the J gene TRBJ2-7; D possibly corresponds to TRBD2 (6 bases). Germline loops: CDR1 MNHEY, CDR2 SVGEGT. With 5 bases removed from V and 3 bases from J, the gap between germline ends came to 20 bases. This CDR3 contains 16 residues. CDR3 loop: CASSTPTAGYRYEQYF. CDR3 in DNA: TGTGCCAGCAGTACCCCGACAGCGGGTTACCGCTACGAGCAGTACTTC.

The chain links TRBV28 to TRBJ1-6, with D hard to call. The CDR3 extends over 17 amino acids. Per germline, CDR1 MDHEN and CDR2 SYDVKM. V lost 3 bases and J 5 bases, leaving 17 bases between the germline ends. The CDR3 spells CASSFWRRWRDNSPLHF. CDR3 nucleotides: TGTGCCAGCAGTTTCTGGCGCCGGTGGCGGGATAATTCACCCCTCCACTTT. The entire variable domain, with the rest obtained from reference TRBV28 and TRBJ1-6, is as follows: DVKVTQSSRYLVKRTGEKVFLECVQDMDHENMFWYRQDPGLGLRLIYFSYDVKMKEKGDIPEGYSVSREKKERFSLILESASTNQTSMYLCASSFWRRWRDNSPLHFGNGTRLTVT.

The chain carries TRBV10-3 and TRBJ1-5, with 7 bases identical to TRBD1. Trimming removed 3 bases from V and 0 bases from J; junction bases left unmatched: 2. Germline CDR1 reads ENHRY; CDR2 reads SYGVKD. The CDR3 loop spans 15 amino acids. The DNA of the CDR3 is TGTGCCATCAGTGAAGGGACAGTTAGCAATCAGCCCCAGCATTTT. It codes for CAISEGTVSNQPQHF.

CDR3 bases: TGTGCCAGCAGCGAAAACAGGGGGCCCAGATTCTATGGCTACACCTTC. Translation: CASSENRGPRFYGYTF. The J gene is TRBJ1-2, the V gene TRBV6-1, with 9 nucleotides matching TRBD1. V trimming: 6 bases; J trimming: 4 bases; junction bases outside the gene matches: 12. The CDR3 consists of 16 residues. The germline gives CDR1 MNHNS, CDR2 SASEGT.

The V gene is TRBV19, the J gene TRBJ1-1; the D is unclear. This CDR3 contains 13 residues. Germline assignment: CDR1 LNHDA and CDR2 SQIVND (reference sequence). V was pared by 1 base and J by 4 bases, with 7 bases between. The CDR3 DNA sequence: TGTGCCAGTAGTATAGGTGGCCTCACTGAAGCTTTCTTT. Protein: CASSIGGLTEAFF.

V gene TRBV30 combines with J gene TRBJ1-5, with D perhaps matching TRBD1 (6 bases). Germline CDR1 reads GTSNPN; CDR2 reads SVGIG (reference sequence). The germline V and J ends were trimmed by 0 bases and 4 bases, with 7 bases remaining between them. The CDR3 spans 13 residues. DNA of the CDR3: TGTGCCTGGAGTGTGGGGGCGAATCAGCCCCAGCATTTT. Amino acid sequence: CAWSVGANQPQHF.

Here the CDR3 reads CASSIDRGGGEQYF. The DNA of the CDR3 is TGTGCCAGCAGCATCGACAGGGGGGGTGGCGAGCAGTACTTC. The V call is TRBV28, the J call TRBJ2-7; 9 nucleotides align to TRBD1. In germline, CDR1 is MDHEN, CDR2 SYDVKM. The CDR3 runs to 14 residues. J gave up 6 bases and V 6 bases, and 9 bases lay outside the gene matches.

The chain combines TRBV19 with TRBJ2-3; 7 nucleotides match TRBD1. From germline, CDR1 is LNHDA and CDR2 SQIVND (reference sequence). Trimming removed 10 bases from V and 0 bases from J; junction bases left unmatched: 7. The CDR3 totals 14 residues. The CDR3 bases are TGTGCCACCACGGACAGGATTAGCACAGATACGCAGTATTTT. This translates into CATTDRISTDTQYF.

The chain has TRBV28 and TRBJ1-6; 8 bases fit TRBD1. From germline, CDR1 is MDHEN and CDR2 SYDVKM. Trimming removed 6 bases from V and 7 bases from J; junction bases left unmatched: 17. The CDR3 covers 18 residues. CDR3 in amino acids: CASSLFPKTGATNSPLHF. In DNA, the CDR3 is TGTGCCAGCAGCCTTTTCCCCAAGACAGGGGCCACCAATTCACCCCTCCACTTT. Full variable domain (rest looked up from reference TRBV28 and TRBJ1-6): DVKVTQSSRYLVKRTGEKVFLECVQDMDHENMFWYRQDPGLGLRLIYFSYDVKMKEKGDIPEGYSVSREKKERFSLILESASTNQTSMYLCASSLFPKTGATNSPLHFGNGTRLTVT.

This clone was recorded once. The CDR3 sequence: CASLRGPSYEQYF. In DNA, the CDR3 is TGTGCCAGCCTGCGGGGCCCGTCCTACGAGCAGTACTTC. V gene TRBV2 combines with J gene TRBJ2-7, with D maybe TRBD2 (6 bases). The CDR3 spans 13 residues. Per germline, CDR1 SNHLY and CDR2 FYNNEI. V gave up 8 bases and J gave up 1 base, with 12 bases separating them.

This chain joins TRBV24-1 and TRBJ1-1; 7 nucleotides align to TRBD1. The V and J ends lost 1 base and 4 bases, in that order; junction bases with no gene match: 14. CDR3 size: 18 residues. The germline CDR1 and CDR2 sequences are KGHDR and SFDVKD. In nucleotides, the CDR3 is TGTGCCACCAGTGATTTTGTCTGGGCAGGGGGGATCTTCACTGAAGCTTTCTTT. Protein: CATSDFVWAGGIFTEAFF.

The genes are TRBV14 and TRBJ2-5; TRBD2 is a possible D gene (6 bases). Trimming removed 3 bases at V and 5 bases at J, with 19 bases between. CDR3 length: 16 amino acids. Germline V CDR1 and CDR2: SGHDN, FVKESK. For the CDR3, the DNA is TGTGCCAGCAGCCACACGGACGGGAGCGGAGCCGAGACCCAGTACTTC. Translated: CASSHTDGSGAETQYF.

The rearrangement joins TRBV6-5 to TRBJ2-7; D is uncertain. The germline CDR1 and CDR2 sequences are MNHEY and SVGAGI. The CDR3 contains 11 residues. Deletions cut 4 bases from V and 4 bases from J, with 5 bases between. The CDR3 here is CASSLLYEQYF. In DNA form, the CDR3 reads TGTGCCAGCAGTTTACTATACGAGCAGTACTTC.

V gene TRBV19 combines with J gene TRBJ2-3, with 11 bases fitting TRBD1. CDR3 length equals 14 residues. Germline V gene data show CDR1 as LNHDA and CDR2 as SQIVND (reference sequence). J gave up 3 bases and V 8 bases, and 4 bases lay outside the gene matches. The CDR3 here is CASSGTGGTDTQYF. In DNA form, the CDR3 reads TGTGCCAGTTCCGGGACAGGGGGTACAGATACGCAGTATTTT.

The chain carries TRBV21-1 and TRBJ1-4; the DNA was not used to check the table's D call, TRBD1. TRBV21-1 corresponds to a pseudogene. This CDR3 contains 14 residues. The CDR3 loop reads CATLQGATNEKLFF. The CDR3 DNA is TGTGCCACTCTACAGGGGGCAACTAATGAAAAACTGTTTTTT.

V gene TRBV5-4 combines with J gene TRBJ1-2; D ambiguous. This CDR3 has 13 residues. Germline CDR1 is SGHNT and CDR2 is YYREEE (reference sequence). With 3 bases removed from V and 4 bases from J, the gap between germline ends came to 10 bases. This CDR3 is CASSSPGPYGYTF. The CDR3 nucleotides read TGTGCCAGCAGCTCCCCAGGTCCCTATGGCTACACCTTC.

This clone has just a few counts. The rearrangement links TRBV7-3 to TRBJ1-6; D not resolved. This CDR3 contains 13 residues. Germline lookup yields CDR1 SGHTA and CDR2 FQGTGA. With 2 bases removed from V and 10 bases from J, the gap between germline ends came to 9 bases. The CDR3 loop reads CASSLGVVSPLHF. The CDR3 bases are TGTGCCAGCAGCTTAGGTGTAGTCTCACCCCTCCACTTT.